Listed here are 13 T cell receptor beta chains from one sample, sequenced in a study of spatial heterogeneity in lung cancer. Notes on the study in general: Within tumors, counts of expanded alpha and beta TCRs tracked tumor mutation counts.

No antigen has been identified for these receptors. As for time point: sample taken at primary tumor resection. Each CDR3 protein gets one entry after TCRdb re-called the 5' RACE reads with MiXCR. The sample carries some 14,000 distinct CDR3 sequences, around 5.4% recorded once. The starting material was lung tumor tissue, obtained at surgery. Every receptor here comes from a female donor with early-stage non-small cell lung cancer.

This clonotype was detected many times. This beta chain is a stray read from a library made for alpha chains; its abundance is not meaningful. CDR3: CASSQRDLPRRRTNTEAFF. For the CDR3, the DNA is TGCGCCAGCAGCCAACGAGATCTCCCTAGGCGAAGGACGAACACTGAAGCTTTCTTT. J is TRBJ1-1 and V is TRBV4-1; D uncertain. V gave up 2 bases and J gave up 1 base, with 23 bases separating them. The CDR3 extends over 19 amino acids. CDR1 and CDR2 (germline): MGHRA, YSYEKL.

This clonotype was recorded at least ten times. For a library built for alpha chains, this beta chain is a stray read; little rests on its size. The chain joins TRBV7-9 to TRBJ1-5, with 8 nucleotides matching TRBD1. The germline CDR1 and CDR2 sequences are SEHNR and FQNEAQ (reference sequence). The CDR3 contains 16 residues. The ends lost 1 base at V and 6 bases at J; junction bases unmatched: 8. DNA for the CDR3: TGTGCCAGCAGCTTAGATAGTCAGGGGGCGAGTCAGCCCCAGCATTTT. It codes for CASSLDSQGASQPQHF.

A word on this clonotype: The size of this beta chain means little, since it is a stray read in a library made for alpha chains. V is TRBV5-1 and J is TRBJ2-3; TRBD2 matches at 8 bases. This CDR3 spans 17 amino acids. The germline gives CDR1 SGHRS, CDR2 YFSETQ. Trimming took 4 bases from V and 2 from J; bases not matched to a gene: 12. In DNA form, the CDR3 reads TGCGCCAGCAGCACCGGAGCGGGGGTGTACTTCACAGATACGCAGTATTTT. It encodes CASSTGAGVYFTDTQYF.

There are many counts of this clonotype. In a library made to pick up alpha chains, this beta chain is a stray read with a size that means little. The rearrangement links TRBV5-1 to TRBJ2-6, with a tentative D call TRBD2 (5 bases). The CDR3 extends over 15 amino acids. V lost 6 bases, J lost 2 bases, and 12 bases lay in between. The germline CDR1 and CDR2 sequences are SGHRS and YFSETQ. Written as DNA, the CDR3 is TGCGCCAGCACCCCGATGGGAGCTGGGGCCAACGTCCTGACTTTC. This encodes CASTPMGAGANVLTF.

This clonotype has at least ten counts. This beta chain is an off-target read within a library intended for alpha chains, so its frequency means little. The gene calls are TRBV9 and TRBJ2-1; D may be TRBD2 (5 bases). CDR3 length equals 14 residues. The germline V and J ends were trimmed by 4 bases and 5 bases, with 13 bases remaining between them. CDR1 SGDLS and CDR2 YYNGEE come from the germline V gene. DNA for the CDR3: TGTGCCAGCAGCCCCAGGTGGGAGAACAATGAGCAGTTCTTC. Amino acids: CASSPRWENNEQFF.

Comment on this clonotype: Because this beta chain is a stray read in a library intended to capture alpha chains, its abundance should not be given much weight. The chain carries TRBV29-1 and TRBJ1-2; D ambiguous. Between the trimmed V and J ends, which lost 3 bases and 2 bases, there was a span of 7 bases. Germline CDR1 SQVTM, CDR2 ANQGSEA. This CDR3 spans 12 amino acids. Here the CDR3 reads CSVDLRNYGYTF. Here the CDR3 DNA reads TGCAGCGTTGACCTTCGGAACTATGGCTACACCTTC.

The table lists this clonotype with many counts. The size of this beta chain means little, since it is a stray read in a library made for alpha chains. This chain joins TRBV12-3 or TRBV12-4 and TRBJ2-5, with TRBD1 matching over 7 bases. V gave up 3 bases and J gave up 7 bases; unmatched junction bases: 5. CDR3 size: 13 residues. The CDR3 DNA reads TGTGCCAGCAGTTTTGACAGGGTCGGGACCCAGTACTTC. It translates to CASSFDRVGTQYF.

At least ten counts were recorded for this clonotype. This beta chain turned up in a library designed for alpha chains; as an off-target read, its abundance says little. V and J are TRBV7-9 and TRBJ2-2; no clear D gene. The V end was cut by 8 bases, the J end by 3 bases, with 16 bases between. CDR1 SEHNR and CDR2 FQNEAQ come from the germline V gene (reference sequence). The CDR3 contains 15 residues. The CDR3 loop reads CASALLVGYTGELFF. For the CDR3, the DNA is TGTGCCAGCGCACTGCTGGTTGGCTACACCGGGGAGCTGTTTTTT.

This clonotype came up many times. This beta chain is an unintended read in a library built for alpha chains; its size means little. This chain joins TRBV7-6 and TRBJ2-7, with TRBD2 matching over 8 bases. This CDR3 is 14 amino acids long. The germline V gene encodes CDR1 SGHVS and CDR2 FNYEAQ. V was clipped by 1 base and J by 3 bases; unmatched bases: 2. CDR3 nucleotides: TGTGCCAGCAGCTTAGGTAGCGGGGTCTACGAGCAGTACTTC. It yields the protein CASSLGSGVYEQYF. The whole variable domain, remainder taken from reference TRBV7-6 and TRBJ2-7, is GAGVSQSPRYKVTKRGQDVALRCDPISGHVSLYWYRQALGQGPEFLTYFNYEAQQDKSGLPNDRFSAERPEGSISTLTIQRTEQRDSAMYRCASSLGSGVYEQYFGPGTRLTVT.

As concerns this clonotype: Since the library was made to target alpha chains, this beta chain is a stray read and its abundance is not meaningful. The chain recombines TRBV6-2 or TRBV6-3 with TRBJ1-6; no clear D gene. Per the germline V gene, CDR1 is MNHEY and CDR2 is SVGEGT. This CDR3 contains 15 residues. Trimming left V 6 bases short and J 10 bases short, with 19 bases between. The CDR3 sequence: CASRVTKTYGSPLHF. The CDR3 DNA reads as TGTGCCAGCAGAGTTACAAAGACATACGGATCACCCCTCCACTTT.

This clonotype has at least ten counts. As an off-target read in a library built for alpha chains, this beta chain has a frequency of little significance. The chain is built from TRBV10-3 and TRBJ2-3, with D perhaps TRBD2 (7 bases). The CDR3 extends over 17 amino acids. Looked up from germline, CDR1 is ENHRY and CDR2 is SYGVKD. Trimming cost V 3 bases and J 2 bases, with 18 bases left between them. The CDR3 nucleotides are TGTGCCATCAGTGAATCCTCTCCGGGGGGCCACACAGATACGCAGTATTTT. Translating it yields CAISESSPGGHTDTQYF.

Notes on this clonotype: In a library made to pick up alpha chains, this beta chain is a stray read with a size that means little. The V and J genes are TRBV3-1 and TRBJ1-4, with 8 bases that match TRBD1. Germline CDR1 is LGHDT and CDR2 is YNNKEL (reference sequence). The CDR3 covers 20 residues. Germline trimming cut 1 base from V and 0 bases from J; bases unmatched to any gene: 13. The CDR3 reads CASSQGGRGQGWTTNEKLFF. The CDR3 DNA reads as TGTGCCAGCAGCCAAGGTGGACGTGGACAGGGTTGGACAACTAATGAAAAACTGTTTTTT.

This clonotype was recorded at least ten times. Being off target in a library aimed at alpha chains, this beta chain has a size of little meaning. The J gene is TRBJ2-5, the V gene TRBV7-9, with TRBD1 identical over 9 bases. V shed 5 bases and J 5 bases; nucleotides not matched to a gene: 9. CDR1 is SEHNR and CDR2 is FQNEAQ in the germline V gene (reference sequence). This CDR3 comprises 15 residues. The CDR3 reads CASSGIGTGRETQYF. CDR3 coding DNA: TGTGCCAGCAGCGGGATCGGGACAGGGAGGGAGACCCAGTACTTC.